This is a list of T cell receptor beta chains from one sample in a study of blood T cell repertoires in COVID-19. This table comes from immunoSEQ multiplex PCR, and its TCRdb copy is limited to in-frame clones, with some not included. The data show 170,000 or so clones, around four fifths seen once. Sequenced material: peripheral blood. These receptors were collected from a middle-aged woman with COVID-19, enrolled during active disease. Each CDR3 is given with its conserved first and last residue. D genes are given only for firm matches. Rows may omit the clone size; those that give it use once, few, many or a size class.

TRBD1 | TRBJ1-6 | - | TRBV6-2/TRBV6-3 | TGTGCCAGCAGTGGAGGGGACAGCCATAATTCACCCCTCCACTTT | CASSGGDSHNSPLHF
- | TRBJ1-1 | few | TRBV6-5 | TGTGCCAGCAGGTCAACCGGGGGGGGGCGATCTGAAGCTTTCTTT | CASRSTGGGRSEAFF
- | TRBJ1-3 | few | TRBV28 | TGTGCCAGCAGTTCCTGGACAGTCTCTGGAAACACCATATATTTT | CASSSWTVSGNTIYF
TRBD2 | TRBJ2-1 | - | TRBV5-1 | TGCGCCAGCAGCCCCTCTAGCGGGGGTTACAATGAGCAGTTCTTC | CASSPSSGGYNEQFF
- | TRBJ1-2 | - | TRBV11-2 | TGTGCCAGCAGCCAAGGCACAGTGCTCCCCTATGGCTACACCTTC | CASSQGTVLPYGYTF
- | TRBJ2-7 | once | TRBV2 | TGTGCCAGCAGTACTGGGGGCCGGTACGAGCAGTACTTC | CASSTGGRYEQYF
TRBD1 | TRBJ1-2 | - | TRBV19 | TGTGCCAGTAGTGCCTGGGACAGGGGGGATTATGGCTACACCTTC | CASSAWDRGDYGYTF
- | TRBJ2-1 | few | TRBV7-9 | TGTGCCAGCAGCTTATTTAACAATGAGCAGTTCTTC | CASSLFNNEQFF
- | TRBJ2-3 | - | TRBV4-1 | TGCGCCAGCAGCCAAGAGGGACTGGAATCTTTCACAGATACGCAGTATTTT | CASSQEGLESFTDTQYF
- | TRBJ2-5 | - | TRBV12-5 | TGTGCTAGTCGGAGCGGGCATGCGCAAGAGACCCAGTACTTC | CASRSGHAQETQYF
- | TRBJ1-2 | - | TRBV28 | TGTGCCAGCAGTATCAGGTTCCCACTCTATAATGGCTACACCTTC | CASSIRFPLYNGYTF
- | TRBJ2-7 | - | TRBV19 | TGTGCCAGCAAAAGCCGTCCCGTGGACTGTGAGCAAAGCTCCTACGAGCAGTACTTC | CASKSRPVDCEQSSYEQYF
- | TRBJ2-7 | - | TRBV27 | TGTGCCACACGTAGGGGCTACGAGCAGTACTTC | CATRRGYEQYF
TRBD1 | TRBJ2-7 | - | TRBV7-8 | TGTGCCAGCAGCTTGGGACAGGGGGCTGCATACGAGCAGTACTTC | CASSLGQGAAYEQYF
- | TRBJ1-5 | - | TRBV15 | TGTGCCACCAGCAGGAGGAGGCAGTATAGCAATCAGCCCCAGCATTTT | CATSRRRQYSNQPQHF
TRBD1 | TRBJ2-7 | - | TRBV3-1/TRBV3-2 | TGTGCCAGCAGCCAAGGACCTCTACAGGGGGCTCGGTACTTC | CASSQGPLQGARYF
TRBD1 | TRBJ2-7 | - | TRBV7-9 | TGTGCCAGCAGCACGGACAGGGACGAGCAGTACTTC | CASSTDRDEQYF